The entry below gives a single TCR beta chain sequence along with its context. Germline V lookup: CDR1 LNHDA, CDR2 SQIVND (reference sequence). The CDR3 is 13 amino acids. The ends were cut back, 9 bases at V and 4 bases at J, with 13 bases in the middle. The sample belongs to a study of cytomegalovirus exposure and HLA in healthy donors. Use of 60 Vbeta and 13 Jbeta primers characterized the PCR. TCRdb's copy holds only in-frame clones and misses some; the assay was immunoSEQ multiplex PCR. Here the sample table reports 150,000 to 200,000 clones. The chain couples TRBV19 to TRBJ1-5; D possibly corresponds to TRBD1 (5 bases). This clonotype was sampled from a man aged 30-40 years in good health and CMV-seronegative. The sample was PBMCs. The CDR3 DNA sequence: TGTGCCAGCGCGGGGGGACGGAATCAGCCCCAGCATTTT. Translation: CASAGGRNQPQHF.